Reported below is one T cell receptor (beta chain). Antigen specificity is unknown. Germline V lookup: CDR1 SGDLS, CDR2 YYNGEE. The junction had 16 bases not matched to a gene; V was cut back by 3 bases and J by 6 bases. There are 18 residues in the CDR3. The data were obtained in a study of early stage breast cancer tumors. The overall study: The ER+/PR+/HER2- tumors included 7 or 8 ductal and a handful of lobular carcinomas. Study conclusions and caveats: Tumors had roughly 2.5-fold higher T cell density than normal breast.

Repertoires were generated with immunoSEQ multiplex PCR, while TCRdb's copy carries only in-frame clones and drops some. Among 45,000 to 50,000 clones listed, roughly 83% were seen once. Input material: blood. The TCR sequence derives from a person aged 50-59 years with breast cancer. The chain is built from TRBV9 and TRBJ1-2; 11 bases line up with TRBD1. The CDR3 DNA sequence: TGTGCCAGCAGCGCGAACACTAGGACAGGGGGCCTTTTGGATGGCTACACCTTC. Its translation: CASSANTRTGGLLDGYTF.